Below, 30 T cell receptor beta chains from the same sample are listed, as sequenced in a study of monozygotic twins with inflammatory bowel disease. TCRdb reprocessed the 5' RACE reads, keeping one entry per CDR3 protein, no DNA. The sample yields fewer than 450,000 distinct CDR3 sequences, of which the top ten take up 2.6%. The specimen sequenced was blood. Every receptor here comes from a human donor with ulcerative colitis or Crohn's disease, or a healthy co-twin of an affected twin (not recorded which).

V gene TRBV20-1 combines with J gene TRBJ2-7; TCRdb's D call of TRBD1 is untestable without DNA. The length of the CDR3 is 14 residues. Germline loops: CDR1 DFQATT, CDR2 SNEGSKA (reference sequence). CDR3 residues: CSARDPRVKNEQYF.

CDR3 loop: CSARDPSASYNEQFF. V usage is TRBV20-1 and J usage is TRBJ2-1. CDR1 is DFQATT, CDR2 SNEGSKA, per germline (reference sequence). This CDR3 spans 15 amino acids.

The chain combines TRBV5-1 with TRBJ1-2. Looked up from germline, CDR1 is SGHRS and CDR2 is YFSETQ. The CDR3 contains 15 residues. The CDR3: CASREYISRGYGYTF.

The chain uses TRBV30 and TRBJ1-3. CDR1 is GTSNPN and CDR2 is SVGIG in the germline V gene (reference sequence). The CDR3 runs to 14 residues. The CDR3 region is CAWSVGSSRNTIYF.

V and J are TRBV4-2 and TRBJ2-7; without DNA, the TCRdb call of TRBD1 cannot be checked. The germline CDR1 and CDR2 sequences are LGHNA and YNFKEQ. This CDR3 is built from 16 residues. This CDR3 reads CASSQDPTGYLYEQYF.

The chain couples TRBV6-4 to TRBJ1-5; the D call from TCRdb, TRBD1, cannot be confirmed without DNA. This CDR3 is built from 15 residues. Germline CDR1 and CDR2: MRHNA and SNTAGT. The CDR3 is CASSVTGTGGQPQHF.

The V call is TRBV7-2, the J call TRBJ2-5; the TCRdb call, TRBD1, lacks DNA for checking. The germline gives CDR1 SGHTA, CDR2 FQGNSA. The CDR3 has 16 amino acids. The CDR3 protein is CASSLALDRVGETQYF.

V usage is TRBV3-1 and J usage is TRBJ2-1; TCRdb returns TRBD1, unconfirmable since there is no DNA. Germline CDR1 and CDR2: LGHDT and YNNKEL (reference sequence). The CDR3 covers 15 residues. Here the CDR3 reads CASRPAGGAHNEQFF.

The chain combines TRBV7-9 with TRBJ2-5; TCRdb calls TRBD1, which cannot be checked without DNA. This CDR3 is 14 amino acids long. Germline V gene data show CDR1 as SEHNR and CDR2 as FQNEAQ (reference sequence). CDR3 protein: CASSLAVREETQYF.

The J gene is TRBJ1-1, the V gene TRBV7-2; the TCRdb D gene call, TRBD1, has no DNA to confirm it. This CDR3 is built from 18 residues. Germline V CDR1 and CDR2: SGHTA, FQGNSA. The CDR3 sequence is CASSLRVPGGTSNTEAFF.

The chain carries TRBV6-1 and TRBJ1-5; the TRBD1 assignment by TCRdb is unverifiable without DNA. Looked up from germline, CDR1 is MNHNS and CDR2 is SASEGT. This CDR3 comprises 15 residues. The CDR3 spells CASRGDRGGNQPQHF.

The V gene is TRBV11-2, the J gene TRBJ2-3; without DNA, the TCRdb call of TRBD1 cannot be checked. CDR3 size: 14 residues. CDR1 is SGHAT and CDR2 is FQNNGV in the germline V gene. This CDR3 is CASSLWGVPDTQYF.

The V call is TRBV7-2, the J call TRBJ2-2. Germline lookup yields CDR1 SGHTA and CDR2 FQGNSA. This CDR3 contains 14 residues. Here the CDR3 reads CASSLASVTGELFF.

The genes are TRBV6-1 and TRBJ1-3; without DNA, the TCRdb call of TRBD1 cannot be checked. CDR3 length equals 15 residues. From germline, CDR1 is MNHNS and CDR2 SASEGT. CDR3 sequence: CASSPGQRSGNTIYF.

The rearrangement joins TRBV12-3 or TRBV12-4 to TRBJ2-7; TCRdb returns TRBD1, unconfirmable since there is no DNA. The CDR3 has 14 amino acids. The CDR3 is CASRNDREGDEQYF.

V and J are TRBV24-1 and TRBJ2-4; the D gene TCRdb calls, TRBD1, cannot be checked with no DNA. CDR1 is KGHDR and CDR2 is SFDVKD in the germline V gene. The CDR3 runs 13 residues. CDR3 sequence: CATSGGDKNIQYF.

V usage is TRBV5-3 and J usage is TRBJ2-1. TRBV5-3 is assigned to the ORF class and has an uncertain function. The CDR3 length is 13 residues. The CDR3: CARSFVRNNEQFF.

V is TRBV5-6 and J is TRBJ2-1. This CDR3 has 12 amino acids. Germline CDR1 reads SGHDT; CDR2 reads YYEEEE. This chain's CDR3 is CASSLILNEQFF. Looking up the rest from reference TRBV5-6 and TRBJ2-1 gives the full variable domain: DAGVTQSPTHLIKTRGQQVTLRCSPKSGHDTVSWYQQALGQGPQFIFQYYEEEERQRGNFPDRFSGHQFPNYSSELNVNALLLGDSALYLCASSLILNEQFFGPGTRLTVL.

The V call is TRBV29-1, the J call TRBJ1-6. CDR3 length: 14 residues. Germline CDR1 and CDR2: SQVTM and ANQGSEA. This CDR3 reads CSVSESSYNSPLHF. The complete variable domain, with remaining parts taken from reference TRBV29-1 and TRBJ1-6, reads SAVISQKPSRDICQRGTSLTIQCQVDSQVTMMFWYRQQPGQSLTLIATANQGSEATYESGFVIDKFPISRPNLTFSTLTVSNMSPEDSSIYLCSVSESSYNSPLHFGNGTRLTVT.

The chain carries TRBV5-1 and TRBJ1-2; TCRdb's assignment of TRBD1 cannot be checked, as there is no DNA. Germline V gene lookup returns CDR1 SGHRS and CDR2 YFSETQ. The CDR3 runs 17 residues. CDR3 sequence reads: CASSLVLATDRINGYTF.

V usage is TRBV20-1 and J usage is TRBJ1-1. This CDR3 region has 13 residues. Germline V gene lookup returns CDR1 DFQATT and CDR2 SNEGSKA (reference sequence). The CDR3 loop is CSARGSMNTEAFF.

The CDR3 is CASSLRGTDRGLKYEQYF. This chain connects TRBV5-1 to TRBJ2-7; TCRdb gives TRBD1 as the D gene, but with no DNA this cannot be confirmed. CDR3 size: 18 residues. CDR1 and CDR2 from the germline V gene are SGHRS and YFSETQ. The full variable domain, rest sourced from reference TRBV5-1 and TRBJ2-7, is KAGVTQTPRYLIKTRGQQVTLSCSPISGHRSVSWYQQTPGQGLQFLFEYFSETQRNKGNFPGRFSGRQFSNSRSEMNVSTLELGDSALYLCASSLRGTDRGLKYEQYFGPGTRLTVT.

This chain joins TRBV27 and TRBJ1-1. This CDR3 region has 12 residues. Germline V lookup: CDR1 MNHEY, CDR2 SMNVEV (reference sequence). The CDR3 here is CASSLRGDEAFF.

The chain has TRBV7-2 and TRBJ2-3. The CDR3 is 12 residues long. Germline assignment: CDR1 SGHTA and CDR2 FQGNSA. CDR3 region: CASSFKPDTQYF.

The chain couples TRBV19 to TRBJ2-7; TCRdb names TRBD1, which stays unverified in the absence of DNA. The germline gives CDR1 LNHDA, CDR2 SQIVND (reference sequence). There are 14 residues in the CDR3. The CDR3: CASSFPGQTYEQYF.

The chain couples TRBV4-3 to TRBJ2-7; with no DNA, the TCRdb D assignment of TRBD1 cannot be verified. CDR3 size: 14 residues. Germline loops: CDR1 LGHNA, CDR2 YSLEER. The CDR3 here is CASSQGSRAYEQYF.

The chain employs TRBV7-3 and TRBJ1-1; TCRdb calls TRBD1, which cannot be checked without DNA. CDR1 SGHTA and CDR2 FQGTGA come from the germline V gene. The CDR3 has 14 residues. The CDR3 loop reads CASSAGGWDTEAFF. Looking up the rest from reference TRBV7-3 and TRBJ1-1 gives the full variable domain: GAGVSQTPSNKVTEKGKYVELRCDPISGHTALYWYRQSLGQGPEFLIYFQGTGAADDSGLPNDRFFAVRPEGSVSTLKIQRTERGDSAVYLCASSAGGWDTEAFFGQGTRLTVV.

The chain couples TRBV19 to TRBJ2-3; TCRdb's D call of TRBD1 is untestable without DNA. The CDR3 is made up of 16 amino acids. CDR1 and CDR2 (germline): LNHDA, SQIVND (reference sequence). CDR3 in amino acids: CASSITGAGGLTTQYF.

This sequence joins TRBV10-3 and TRBJ1-6; TCRdb's D call, TRBD1, is unchecked because there is no DNA. This CDR3 region has 15 residues. Germline lookup yields CDR1 ENHRY and CDR2 SYGVKD. The CDR3 loop reads CATKSRDISNSPLHF.

CDR3 loop: CASRDREVSYEQYF. This chain uses TRBV5-1 with TRBJ2-7; the D call from TCRdb, TRBD1, cannot be confirmed without DNA. CDR1 SGHRS and CDR2 YFSETQ come from the germline V gene. CDR3 length: 14 residues.